This T cell receptor (beta chain) is drawn from a study of blood T cell repertoires in COVID-19. Overall study: Samples of COVID-19 (acute and convalescent) were obtained from the United States, Italy and Spain. Sources were T cells, B-cell-depleted T cells, or PBMCs; the material itself was cDNA or gDNA.

In terms of age and location, participants ranged from roughly 18 to 100 years and lived in approximately 26 US areas. The data were produced by immunoSEQ multiplex PCR, yet TCRdb's version contains in-frame clones alone and is incomplete. Of approximately 300,000 clones listed, 80% to 90% are singletons. V shed 4 bases and J 8 bases; nucleotides not matched to a gene: 7. This CDR3 has 14 residues. Germline values: CDR1 LGHDT, CDR2 YNNKEL (reference sequence). Specimen: PBMCs or T cells enriched from blood (not recorded which). The J gene is TRBJ1-4, the V gene TRBV3-1 (or the pseudogene TRBV3-2); the match to TRBD1 covers 7 bases. This clonotype originated in a woman aged 25 to 39 who had recovered from COVID-19. The CDR3 reads CASSLRGLEEKLFF. The CDR3 DNA follows: TGTGCCAGCAGCCTCAGGGGGTTGGAGGAAAAACTGTTTTTT.